The 5 T cell receptor beta chains given below trace back to one sample, sequenced in a study of Ad26.COV2.S vaccination and SARS-CoV-2 variants. Repertoires were generated with immunoSEQ multiplex PCR, while TCRdb's copy carries only in-frame clones and drops some. This sample has 350,000 to 500,000 clones; over 75% occur once, and the top ten carry less than 4.5%. Treatment noted: over 15 received Ad26.COV2.S at low or high dose, single or two shots; several received placebo; per-sample allocation not given. Material that was analyzed had been drawn on day 63 after the first vaccine or placebo injection. This sample comprised peripheral blood, obtained in a trial of Ad26.COV2.S vaccine versus placebo. All receptors derive from a person aged 18-60 years who received the Ad26.COV2.S COVID-19 vaccine or a placebo.

The chain joins TRBV6-2 or TRBV6-3 to TRBJ1-4, with 7 bases lining up with TRBD1. This CDR3 region has 14 residues. CDR1 and CDR2 (germline): MNHEY, SVGEGT. V dropped 5 bases and J dropped 7; count of bases not matched to a gene: 7. CDR3 nucleotides: TGTGCCAGCAGTCCCGGGACAGCAAGTGAAAAACTGTTTTTT. Its translation: CASSPGTASEKLFF.

The chain joins TRBV25-1 to TRBJ2-7, with D perhaps matching TRBD1 (7 bases). The germline gives CDR1 MGHDK, CDR2 SYGVNS. V was cut by 3 bases and J by 3 bases, with 12 bases left in between. The CDR3 has 14 amino acids. CDR3 DNA sequence: TGTGCCAGCAGTGACTACAGGGGAGGCTACGAGCAGTACTTC. Translated, it gives CASSDYRGGYEQYF.

V is TRBV5-1 and J is TRBJ1-1; no reliable D call. Trimming stripped 4 bases from V and 1 base from J, with 11 bases between. This CDR3 is 14 amino acids long. Germline values: CDR1 SGHRS, CDR2 YFSETQ. This CDR3 is CASSTPGSNTEAFF. The DNA for the CDR3 is TGCGCCAGCAGCACTCCGGGATCGAACACTGAAGCTTTCTTT.

J is TRBJ1-6 and V is TRBV7-9; TRBD1 might be the D (6 bases). The CDR3 loop spans 18 amino acids. Germline loops: CDR1 SEHNR, CDR2 FQNEAQ (reference sequence). Trimming removed 6 bases from V and 3 bases from J, with 21 bases in between. CDR3 DNA: TGTGCCAGCAGTCCGGATCGTCCGGGGGGCCACTATAATTCACCCCTCCACTTT. It translates to CASSPDRPGGHYNSPLHF.

V and J are TRBV24-1 and TRBJ2-5; unclear D gene. Germline V gene sequence: CDR1 KGHDR, CDR2 SFDVKD. The CDR3 runs to 13 residues. Trimming removed 4 bases from V and 4 bases from J, with 9 bases in between. The CDR3 coding sequence is TGTGCCACCAGTGACGGCCGACGAGAGACCCAGTACTTC. Translating it yields CATSDGRRETQYF.